A selection of T cell receptor beta chains follows, all from one sample in a study of HIV-infected children after antiretroviral therapy interruption. TCRdb reprocessed the 3' RACE reads via MiXCR and lists one record per CDR3 protein. The sample shows around 47,000 distinct CDR3 sequences, 3.5% to 5% of them seen only once. This specimen consisted of CD45RA+ CD4+ T cells from PBMCs, pooled from several time points, obtained from a donor given antiretroviral therapy, either interrupted or continuous. The receptors come from a pool of human donors with HIV. The conserved cysteine and the conserved F or W are not part of the CDR3 here. Fields, in order: clone size, V gene, CDR3 protein. Rows may omit the clone size; those that give it use once, few, many or a size class.

clone size: many
V gene: TRBV6-6
CDR3 protein: ASVQGGYNSPLH

clone size: many
V gene: TRBV28
CDR3 protein: ASTTTGEGNEQF

clone size: many
V gene: TRBV6-1
CDR3 protein: ASSDSTGANTEAF

clone size: many
V gene: TRBV28
CDR3 protein: ASTQGLRYEQY

clone size: many
V gene: TRBV4-1
CDR3 protein: ASSQGARGVLSEKLF

clone size: many
V gene: TRBV28
CDR3 protein: ASIGTLGQGTHEQY

clone size: -
V gene: TRBV28
CDR3 protein: ASKGGYEQY

clone size: many
V gene: TRBV12-3/TRBV12-4
CDR3 protein: ASTSFGQGAGGYT

clone size: -
V gene: TRBV20-1
CDR3 protein: SARSDSPANTGELF

clone size: many
V gene: TRBV20-1
CDR3 protein: SAPRGGTYEQY

clone size: many
V gene: TRBV6-7
CDR3 protein: AIAGTGRPGELF

clone size: many
V gene: TRBV7-2
CDR3 protein: ASSLRPSTQQGTDTQY

clone size: -
V gene: TRBV2
CDR3 protein: ASSERRPSGELF

clone size: many
V gene: TRBV13
CDR3 protein: ASSFLNLAIEPSTQF

clone size: many
V gene: TRBV29-1
CDR3 protein: SVEIGAGYGYT

clone size: many
V gene: TRBV5-1
CDR3 protein: ASSPDSIGYEQY

clone size: many
V gene: TRBV2
CDR3 protein: ASSEGQMYGYT

clone size: many
V gene: TRBV29-1
CDR3 protein: SVAGQLNTEAF

clone size: many
V gene: TRBV6-1
CDR3 protein: ASSDPHTQSSYNSPLH

clone size: many
V gene: TRBV30
CDR3 protein: AWRPRTGGGQDTQY

clone size: -
V gene: TRBV29-1
CDR3 protein: SVTRDRGAETQY

clone size: -
V gene: TRBV20-1
CDR3 protein: SEGGNTEAF

clone size: many
V gene: TRBV12-3/TRBV12-4
CDR3 protein: ASSLQPYGYT

clone size: few
V gene: TRBV7-2
CDR3 protein: ASSPGLLNTEAF

clone size: many
V gene: TRBV29-1
CDR3 protein: SVGEVGGELF

clone size: -
V gene: TRBV12-3/TRBV12-4
CDR3 protein: ASRRTSSYEQY